This T cell receptor (beta chain) is drawn from a study of CD4 T cells in relation to SARS-CoV-2 and coronaviruses listed by TCRdb under 2021. About the study as a whole: In the ViraFEST assay, PBMCs were grown with antigen for roughly 10 days, and TCR beta CDR3s were then sequenced to identify antigen-specific clonal expansions. A different TCR-beta assay, based on Illumina, was used to sequence expansion assays from other donors in the study. Using patient-derived lymphoblastoid cell lines, the shared crossreactive spike epitopes were mapped to their HLA restriction. Memory CD4+ T cell crossreactivity between SARS-CoV-2 and common cold coronavirus spike proteins was assessed at the TCR clonotype level in the study. The negative reference condition was either a culture with an HIV-1 Nef peptide pool or a culture with no peptide. The Adaptive Biotechnologies TCR-sequencing kit was used for samples from three pre-COVID donors and for the naive versus memory experiments, whereas the other data were Illumina-based. Results and caveats for the whole study, not just this receptor: Because no donor provided both pre-pandemic and post-infection samples, tracing the source of pre-existing responses was limited. Small numbers of patients and of tested TCRs were a limitation of the study. Since the crossreactivity analysis centred on spike protein, crossreactivity against other viral proteins was not assessed. Crossreactive clones showed significantly weaker SARS-CoV-2-driven expansion than monoreactive clones, consistent with antigenic imprinting. About 65% of donors had memory CD4+ clonotypes that crossrecognized SARS-CoV-2 and at least one common cold coronavirus spike.

The CDR3 holds 14 amino acids from the cysteine to the phenylalanine. The only DNA kept is the CDR3, 42 bases in frame from the first base. CDR1 and CDR2 are read off the germline V gene as SGHTS and YDEGEE. V and J are truncated by 3 bases and 5 bases respectively, leaving an intervening sequence of 14 bases. CD4+ T cells from unexposed donors were collected before the COVID-19 pandemic (2011-2018). After approximately eleven days of culture, CD4+ T cells were isolated with the EasySep CD4+ T cell isolation kit. As cell number allowed, CD4+ T cells from unexposed donors were tested for reactivity to SARS-CoV-2 S and N and to four common cold coronavirus spike pools. Each well held millions of PBMCs cultured in IMDM containing around 5% human AB serum and about 11 IU/ml IL-2. Half of the culture medium was replaced with fresh IL-2-containing medium on days 3 and 7. Triplicate replicate wells were generally used for each peptide culture condition. Leukapheresis product for the unexposed donors was purchased commercially. PBMCs were isolated from leukapheresis product or whole blood by Ficoll-Paque PLUS gradient centrifugation. PBMCs were either cryopreserved at -140°C or used fresh in the expansion assay. The QIAamp Micro DNA Kit was used to extract genomic DNA from the CD4+ T cells.

To note about this clone: Its antigen is not yet known. Base qualities were left out, and no much larger clone turns up one base away.

The library was obtained by the immunoSEQ multiplex PCR assay. The published analysis was carried out like this. During preprocessing, nonproductive sequences were discarded, as were any CDR3s that did not begin with C, did not end with F or W, or were shorter than 7 amino acids. Antigen-specific clonotypes were called with the MANAFEST web app, based on expansion relative to reference and other culture wells. A clone counted as positive if significantly expanded in 2 of 3 replicate wells versus the reference culture at FDR below 0.05. A further requirement for positive clones was significant expansion compared with all other tandem wells, along with an odds ratio above 5. CDR3 homology was quantified as pairwise Levenshtein distance, calculated with the stringdist R package after three terminal residues were trimmed from each end. Here the immuneACCESS table is served through TCRdb, limited to in-frame sequences with V and J called. Missing clones are a known gap in these copies; in checked studies unresolved V genes cover under half, and the rest lacks a known reason. The DNA was the basis for D and trimming; V, J and clone size are from that table. The sample table contains about 23,000 clones; only one count was recorded for roughly 74% of them. The ten most abundant clones make up roughly 14% of the sample.

Specimen: CD4+ T cells from PBMCs, cultured in vitro. This sequence uses TRBV5-8 and TRBJ2-5; perhaps TRBD1 is the D gene, with 6 bases matching. This clonotype was obtained from a human donor in good health. Here is the DNA: TGTGCCAGCAGCTCGGCAAGGACAGAGGAGACCCAGTACTTC. The translation is CASSSARTEETQYF.